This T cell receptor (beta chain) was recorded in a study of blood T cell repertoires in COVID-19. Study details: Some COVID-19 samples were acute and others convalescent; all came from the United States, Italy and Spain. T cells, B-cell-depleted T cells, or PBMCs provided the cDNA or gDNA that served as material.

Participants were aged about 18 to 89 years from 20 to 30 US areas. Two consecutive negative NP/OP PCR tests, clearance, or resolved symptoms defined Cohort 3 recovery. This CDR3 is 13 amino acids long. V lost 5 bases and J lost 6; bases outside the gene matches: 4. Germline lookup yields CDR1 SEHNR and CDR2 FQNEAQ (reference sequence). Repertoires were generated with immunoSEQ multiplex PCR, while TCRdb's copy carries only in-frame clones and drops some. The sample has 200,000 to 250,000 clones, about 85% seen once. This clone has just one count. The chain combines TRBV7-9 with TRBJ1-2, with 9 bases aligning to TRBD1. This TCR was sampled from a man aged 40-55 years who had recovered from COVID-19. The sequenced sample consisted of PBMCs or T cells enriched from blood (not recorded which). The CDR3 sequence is CASSPTGGDGYTF. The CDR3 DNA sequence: TGTGCCAGCAGCCCTACAGGGGGCGATGGCTACACCTTC.